One TCR beta chain is described in this entry. The TCR beta repertoire was assessed by survey-level immunoSEQ sequencing. The table came from immunoSEQ multiplex PCR; TCRdb's copy has only in-frame clones and leaves some out. This table has nearly 70,000 clones, 85% to 95% appearing once. The CDR3 totals 15 residues. In germline, CDR1 is SGHTA, CDR2 FQGTGA. Trimming removed 1 base at V and 4 bases at J, with 12 bases between. The clonotype comes from a man aged 40-49 years with rheumatoid arthritis. The sequencing sample was made of PBMCs. This rearrangement joins TRBV7-3 to TRBJ2-3; tentative D call: TRBD1 (5 bases). Here the CDR3 reads CASSLIQGSSDTQYF. CDR3 nucleotides: TGTGCCAGCAGCTTAATTCAGGGTTCCTCAGATACGCAGTATTTT. Supplemented by reference TRBV7-3 and TRBJ2-3, the full variable domain reads GAGVSQTPSNKVTEKGKYVELRCDPISGHTALYWYRQSLGQGPEFLIYFQGTGAADDSGLPNDRFFAVRPEGSVSTLKIQRTERGDSAVYLCASSLIQGSSDTQYFGPGTRLTVL.